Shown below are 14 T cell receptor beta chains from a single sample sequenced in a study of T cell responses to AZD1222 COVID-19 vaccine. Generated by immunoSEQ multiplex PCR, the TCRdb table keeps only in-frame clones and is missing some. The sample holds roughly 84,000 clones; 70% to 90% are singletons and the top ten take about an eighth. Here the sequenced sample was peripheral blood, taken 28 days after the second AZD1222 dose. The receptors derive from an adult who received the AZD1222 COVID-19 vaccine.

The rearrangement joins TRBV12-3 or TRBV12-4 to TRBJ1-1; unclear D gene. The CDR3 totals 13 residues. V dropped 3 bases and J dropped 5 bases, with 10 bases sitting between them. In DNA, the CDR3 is TGTGCCAGCAGTTTCCATGGGCGAACTGAAGCTTTCTTT. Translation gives CASSFHGRTEAFF.

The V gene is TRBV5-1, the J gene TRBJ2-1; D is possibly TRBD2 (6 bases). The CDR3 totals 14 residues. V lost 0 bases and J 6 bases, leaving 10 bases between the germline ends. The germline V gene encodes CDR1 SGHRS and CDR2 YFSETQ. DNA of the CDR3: TGCGCCAGCAGCTTGGGAGGGACTCTCAATGAGCAGTTCTTC. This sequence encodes CASSLGGTLNEQFF.

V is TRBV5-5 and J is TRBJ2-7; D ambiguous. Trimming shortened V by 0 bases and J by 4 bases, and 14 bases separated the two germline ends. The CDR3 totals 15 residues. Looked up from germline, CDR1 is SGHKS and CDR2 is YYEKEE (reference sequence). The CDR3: CASSLGAYSRYEQYF. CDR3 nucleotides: TGTGCCAGCAGCTTGGGGGCCTATTCGAGGTACGAGCAGTACTTC.

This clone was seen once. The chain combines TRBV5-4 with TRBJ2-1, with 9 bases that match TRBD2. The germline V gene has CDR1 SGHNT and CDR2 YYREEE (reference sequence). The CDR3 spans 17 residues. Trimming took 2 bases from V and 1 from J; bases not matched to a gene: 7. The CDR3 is CASSLPTSGASYNEQFF. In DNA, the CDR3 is TGTGCCAGCAGCTTACCGACTAGCGGAGCTTCCTACAATGAGCAGTTCTTC.

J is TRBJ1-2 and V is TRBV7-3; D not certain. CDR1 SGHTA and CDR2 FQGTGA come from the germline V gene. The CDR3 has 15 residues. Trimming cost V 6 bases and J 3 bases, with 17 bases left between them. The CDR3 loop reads CASRWGPWADYGYTF. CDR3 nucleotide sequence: TGTGCCAGCAGGTGGGGTCCCTGGGCGGACTATGGCTACACCTTC.

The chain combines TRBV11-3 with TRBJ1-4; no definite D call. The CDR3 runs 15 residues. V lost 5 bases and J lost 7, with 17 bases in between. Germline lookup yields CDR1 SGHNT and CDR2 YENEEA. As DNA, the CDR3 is TGTGCCAGCAGCAGACCGGGCCCGGCCGGTGAAAAACTGTTTTTT. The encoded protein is CASSRPGPAGEKLFF.

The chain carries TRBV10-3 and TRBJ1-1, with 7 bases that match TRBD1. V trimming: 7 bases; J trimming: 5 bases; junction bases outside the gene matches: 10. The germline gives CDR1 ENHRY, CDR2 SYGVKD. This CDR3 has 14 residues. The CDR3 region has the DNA TGTGCCATCACCCGACAGGGAACGGGAACTGAAGCTTTCTTT. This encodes CAITRQGTGTEAFF.

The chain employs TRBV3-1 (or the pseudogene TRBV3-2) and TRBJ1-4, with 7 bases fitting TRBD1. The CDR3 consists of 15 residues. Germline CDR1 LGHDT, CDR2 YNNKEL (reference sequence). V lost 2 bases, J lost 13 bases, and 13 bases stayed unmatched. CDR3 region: CASSQPFGGGAALFF. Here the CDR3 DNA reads TGTGCCAGCAGCCAACCGTTTGGAGGGGGCGCGGCACTGTTTTTT.

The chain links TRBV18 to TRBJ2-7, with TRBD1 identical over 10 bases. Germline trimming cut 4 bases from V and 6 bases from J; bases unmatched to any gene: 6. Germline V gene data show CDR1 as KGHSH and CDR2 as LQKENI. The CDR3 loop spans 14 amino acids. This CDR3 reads CASSQSDRGTEQYV. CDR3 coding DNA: TGTGCCAGCTCACAATCGGACAGGGGGACCGAGCAGTACGTC.

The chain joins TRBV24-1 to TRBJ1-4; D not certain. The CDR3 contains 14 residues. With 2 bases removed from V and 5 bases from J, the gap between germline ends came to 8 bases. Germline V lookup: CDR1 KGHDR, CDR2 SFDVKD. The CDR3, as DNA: TGTGCCACCAGTGATTCCTACCCGAATGAAAAACTGTTTTTT. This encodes CATSDSYPNEKLFF.

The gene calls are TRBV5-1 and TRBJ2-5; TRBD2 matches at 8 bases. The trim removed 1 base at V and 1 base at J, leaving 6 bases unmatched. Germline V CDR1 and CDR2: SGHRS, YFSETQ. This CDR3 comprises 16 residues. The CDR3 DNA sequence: TGCGCCAGCAGCTTGAGTCGGGGGGGTGGCCAAGAGACCCAGTACTTC. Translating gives CASSLSRGGGQETQYF.

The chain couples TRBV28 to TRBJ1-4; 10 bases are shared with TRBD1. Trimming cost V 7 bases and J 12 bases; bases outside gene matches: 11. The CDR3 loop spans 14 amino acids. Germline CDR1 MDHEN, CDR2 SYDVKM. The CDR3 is CASIPPPGTGELFF. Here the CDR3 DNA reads TGTGCCAGCATCCCCCCTCCCGGGACAGGGGAACTGTTTTTT.

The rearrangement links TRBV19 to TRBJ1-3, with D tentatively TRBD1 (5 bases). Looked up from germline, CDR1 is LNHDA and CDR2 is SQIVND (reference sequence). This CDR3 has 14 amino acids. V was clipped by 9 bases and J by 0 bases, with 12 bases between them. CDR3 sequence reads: CASTDSLSGNTIYF. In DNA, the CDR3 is TGTGCCAGCACAGACAGCCTCTCTGGAAACACCATATATTTT.

CDR3 DNA: TGTGCCAGTCGGGACTTTAAGTTCTCTGAAGCTTTCTTT. Translating it yields CASRDFKFSEAFF. V gene TRBV25-1 combines with J gene TRBJ1-1; a possible D gene is TRBD1 (5 bases). CDR1 MGHDK and CDR2 SYGVNS come from the germline V gene. Deletions cut 9 bases from V and 6 bases from J, with 17 bases between. The CDR3 consists of 13 residues.